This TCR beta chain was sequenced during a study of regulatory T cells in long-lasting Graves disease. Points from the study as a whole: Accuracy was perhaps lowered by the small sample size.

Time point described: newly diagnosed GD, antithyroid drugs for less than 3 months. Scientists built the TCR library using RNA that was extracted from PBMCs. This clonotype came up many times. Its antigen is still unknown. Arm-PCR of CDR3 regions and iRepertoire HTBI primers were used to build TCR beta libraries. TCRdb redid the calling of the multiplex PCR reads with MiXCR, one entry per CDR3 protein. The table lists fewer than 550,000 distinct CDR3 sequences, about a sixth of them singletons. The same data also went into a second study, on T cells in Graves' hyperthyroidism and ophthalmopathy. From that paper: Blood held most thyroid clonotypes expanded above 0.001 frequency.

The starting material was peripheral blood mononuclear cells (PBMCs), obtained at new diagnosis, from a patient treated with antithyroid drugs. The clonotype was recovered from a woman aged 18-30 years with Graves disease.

The CDR3 region is CASSFGWYGYTF. The CDR3 nucleotides read TGTGCCAGCAGTTTCGGGTGGTATGGCTACACCTTC. This chain links TRBV28 with TRBJ1-2; D ambiguous. CDR1 MDHEN and CDR2 SYDVKM come from the germline V gene. V was shortened by 3 bases and J by 5 bases, with 7 bases between the two germline ends. This CDR3 has 12 residues.